This T cell receptor (beta chain) was sequenced in a study of lymphopenia after photon versus proton radiotherapy. Study-wide results and limits: Under photons, naive T cells and diversity fell while effector/memory populations rose. Only patients who died were analyzed for survival; proton advantage is unproven.

Note on this clone: What it binds is not known.

Measured with immunoSEQ multiplex PCR; TCRdb has only the in-frame clones, and not every one. The data contain under 75,000 clones, 85% to 95% of them singletons. Sequencing was performed on peripheral blood, taken from a patient treated with photon-based radiotherapy. The TCR comes from a woman aged 40 to 50 with cholangiocarcinoma.

The CDR3 DNA follows: TGTGCCAGCAGTCCGGCGGAAGGGGCCTATAATTCACCCCTCCACTTT. Translated, it gives CASSPAEGAYNSPLHF. J is TRBJ1-6 and V is TRBV28; D might be TRBD1 (5 bases). Between the trimmed V and J ends, which lost 5 bases and 2 bases, there was a span of 13 bases. The CDR3 runs 16 residues. The germline CDR1 and CDR2 sequences are MDHEN and SYDVKM.